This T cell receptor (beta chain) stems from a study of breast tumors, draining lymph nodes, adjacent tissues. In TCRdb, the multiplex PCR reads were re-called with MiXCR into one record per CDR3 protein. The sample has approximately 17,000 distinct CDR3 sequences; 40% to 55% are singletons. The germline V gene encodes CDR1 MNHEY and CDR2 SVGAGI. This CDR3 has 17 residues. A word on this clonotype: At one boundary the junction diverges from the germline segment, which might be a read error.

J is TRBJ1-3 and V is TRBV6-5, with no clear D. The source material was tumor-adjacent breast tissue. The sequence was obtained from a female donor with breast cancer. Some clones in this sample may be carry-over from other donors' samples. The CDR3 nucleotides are TGTGCCAGCAGTCCCGTCAGAAGCGAGAGCTCTGGAAGCACCATATATTTT. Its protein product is CASSPVRSESSGSTIYF.